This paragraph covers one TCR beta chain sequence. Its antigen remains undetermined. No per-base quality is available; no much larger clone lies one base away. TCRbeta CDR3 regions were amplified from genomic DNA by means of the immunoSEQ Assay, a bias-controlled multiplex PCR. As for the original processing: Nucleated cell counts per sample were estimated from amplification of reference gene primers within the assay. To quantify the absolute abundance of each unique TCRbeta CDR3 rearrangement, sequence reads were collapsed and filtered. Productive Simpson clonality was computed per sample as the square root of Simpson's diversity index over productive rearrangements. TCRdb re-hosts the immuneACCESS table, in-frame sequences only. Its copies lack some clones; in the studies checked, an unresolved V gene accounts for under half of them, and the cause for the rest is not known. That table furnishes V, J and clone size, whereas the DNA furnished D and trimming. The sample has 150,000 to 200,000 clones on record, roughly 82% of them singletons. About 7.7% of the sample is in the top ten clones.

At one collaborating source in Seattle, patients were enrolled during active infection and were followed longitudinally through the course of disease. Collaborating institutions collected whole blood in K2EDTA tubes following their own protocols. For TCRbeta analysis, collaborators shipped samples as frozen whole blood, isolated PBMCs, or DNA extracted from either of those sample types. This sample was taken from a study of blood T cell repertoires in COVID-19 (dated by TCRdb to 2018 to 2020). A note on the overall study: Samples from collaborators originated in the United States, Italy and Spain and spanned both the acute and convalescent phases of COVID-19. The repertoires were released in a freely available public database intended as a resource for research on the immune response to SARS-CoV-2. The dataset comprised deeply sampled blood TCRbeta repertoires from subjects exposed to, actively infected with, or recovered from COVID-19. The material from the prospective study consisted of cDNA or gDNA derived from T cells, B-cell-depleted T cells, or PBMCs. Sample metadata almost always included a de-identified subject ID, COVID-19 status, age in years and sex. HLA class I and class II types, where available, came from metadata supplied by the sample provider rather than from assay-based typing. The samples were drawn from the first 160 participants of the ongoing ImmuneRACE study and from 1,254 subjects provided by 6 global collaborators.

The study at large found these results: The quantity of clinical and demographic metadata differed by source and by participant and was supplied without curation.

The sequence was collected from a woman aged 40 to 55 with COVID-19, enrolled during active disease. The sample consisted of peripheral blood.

The CDR3 in this case is CATSDRNSGRTGELFF. The base sequence is TGTGCCACCAGTGACCGCAATAGCGGGAGGACCGGGGAGCTGTTTTTT. The chain links TRBV24-1 with TRBJ2-2; TRBD2 matches 10 bases in the middle. Germline trimming: 4 bases from V, 5 bases from J; junction bases outside gene matches: 6. The CDR3 contains 16 residues, cysteine and phenylalanine counted. Kept here is only the CDR3 DNA, which spans 48 bases and is read in frame from base 1. CDR1 and CDR2 (KGHDR, SFDVKD) derive from the germline V gene.